The rows below give T cell receptor beta chains drawn from one sample of a study of shared clonotypes between healthy human individuals. Sequencing was performed with immunoSEQ multiplex PCR; in TCRdb, only in-frame clones are kept and a portion is missing. This table holds 450,000 to 700,000 clones, less than 97% found once. The sample taken for sequencing was naive CD8+ T cells sorted from blood. These TCRs come from a young woman in good health. Each CDR3 is given with its conserved first and last residue. Each record gives: CDR3 DNA, CDR3 protein, D gene, J gene, V gene, clone size. The D gene is left open where the match is weak. Part of the rows lack a size; the others show once, few, many or a class for expanded clones.

TGTGCCAGCACCCCTTTCTCTGGGGCCAACGTCCTGACTTTC	CASTPFSGANVLTF	NA	TRBJ2-6	TRBV5-6	NA
TGTGCCAGCAGCCGAAAGGGGTCACCCCTCCACTTT	CASSRKGSPLHF	NA	TRBJ1-6	TRBV5-6	NA
TGTGCCAGCAGATATGAACGGCGCGGCGAGCAGTACTTC	CASRYERRGEQYF	NA	TRBJ2-7	TRBV27	NA
TGCGCCAGCAGCCATCGGACGGACCCTAACTATGGCTACACCTTC	CASSHRTDPNYGYTF	NA	TRBJ1-2	TRBV4-1	NA
TGTGCCAGCAGTGTGGACAGCTTGAACACTGAAGCTTTCTTT	CASSVDSLNTEAFF	NA	TRBJ1-1	TRBV2	NA
TGTGCCAGCAGTAATGTAGCGGGAGGAGAGGATGAGCAGTTCTTC	CASSNVAGGEDEQFF	TRBD2	TRBJ2-1	TRBV11-2	many
TGTGCCAGCAGCTTGGGTCTAGCGGGACCGTCGGGGACCCAGTACTTC	CASSLGLAGPSGTQYF	TRBD2	TRBJ2-5	TRBV5-6	once
TGTGCCAGCAGCTTTGGGGACCGCGTCTACGAGCAGTACTTC	CASSFGDRVYEQYF	NA	TRBJ2-7	TRBV5-4	NA
TGTGCCAGCAGTTACTCGGGCGGGAGGGCCTCCGAGCAGTACTTC	CASSYSGGRASEQYF	TRBD2	TRBJ2-7	TRBV6-6	NA
TGTGCCAGCAGTTCAAATCGGCGGACAGGGACGAACACTGAAGCTTTCTTT	CASSSNRRTGTNTEAFF	TRBD1	TRBJ1-1	TRBV27	NA
TGTGCCAGCACCGCGGGACACAACACTGAAGCTTTCTTT	CASTAGHNTEAFF	NA	TRBJ1-1	TRBV7-9	NA
TGTGCCAGCAGCTGGGACAGGGGGACAGATACGCAGTATTTT	CASSWDRGTDTQYF	TRBD1	TRBJ2-3	TRBV7-2	NA
TGTGCCAGCAGTTCCCCGGGACAGGGCTATTACGAGCAGTACTTC	CASSSPGQGYYEQYF	TRBD1	TRBJ2-7	TRBV28	NA
TGTGCCAGCAGTTACACGGGCCGCACAGATACGCAGTATTTT	CASSYTGRTDTQYF	NA	TRBJ2-3	TRBV27	NA
TGTGCCAGCGCGGGACTAGCGGGAGGGACCTACGAGCAGTACTTC	CASAGLAGGTYEQYF	TRBD2	TRBJ2-7	TRBV11-2	NA
TGTGCCAGCAGCTTAGAGGGGAATTCACCCCTCCACTTT	CASSLEGNSPLHF	NA	TRBJ1-6	TRBV7-6	NA
TGCAGCGTTGTTCAGCAGGGTTGGGCTTTCTTT	CSVVQQGWAFF	NA	TRBJ1-1	TRBV29-1	few
TGTGCCAGCAGCCCCGGGACAGGGGTTTACGAGCAGTACTTC	CASSPGTGVYEQYF	TRBD1	TRBJ2-7	TRBV14	NA
TGTGCCAGTAGCCCCTCTAGCGGGAGTTTTCCCCGGTTCTTC	CASSPSSGSFPRFF	TRBD2	TRBJ2-1	TRBV19	once
TGTGCCTCGCGTGGGGAAGGGAAAAGGACCGGGGAGCTGTTTTTT	CASRGEGKRTGELFF	NA	TRBJ2-2	TRBV27	NA
TGTGCCAGTAGTATTGGGTCTAGCCAAGGGTACGAGCAGTACTTC	CASSIGSSQGYEQYF	NA	TRBJ2-7	TRBV19	NA
TGTGCCAGCAGGCAGGGCGCGAACACTGAAGCTTTCTTT	CASRQGANTEAFF	NA	TRBJ1-1	TRBV2	NA
TGTGCCAGCAGTTTATTGGGGCATAGTAATGGCTACACCTTC	CASSLLGHSNGYTF	NA	TRBJ1-2	TRBV28	NA
TGTGCCAGCAGCTCGCAAGGACAGGGGTCCGGGGAGCTGTTTTTT	CASSSQGQGSGELFF	TRBD1	TRBJ2-2	TRBV11-3	NA
TGTGCCAGCAGTCGAGGGGGATCCTACAATGAGCAGTTCTTC	CASSRGGSYNEQFF	NA	TRBJ2-1	TRBV6-5	NA
TGTGCCAGCAGTTTCGGGGGCCGAGAGACCCAGTACTTC	CASSFGGRETQYF	NA	TRBJ2-5	TRBV28	NA
TGCGCCAGCAGCTCCCCGGATCGGGATGGCAGTACGACCCCTGAAGCTTTCTTT	CASSSPDRDGSTTPEAFF	NA	TRBJ1-1	TRBV5-1	NA
TGTGCCAGCAGTTTACCTGGACAGGTAACGTCGAGCTACACCTTC	CASSLPGQVTSSYTF	TRBD1	TRBJ1-2	TRBV28	NA
TGTGCCAGCAGGGGTAGCGGAAACATTCAGTACTTC	CASRGSGNIQYF	NA	TRBJ2-4	TRBV28	NA
TGTGCCAGCAGTTTATGGTACAGGGGGGACACCGGGGAGCTGTTTTTT	CASSLWYRGDTGELFF	TRBD1	TRBJ2-2	TRBV27	NA
TGTGCCAGCAGTGTGGACAGTTCCGCCTATGGCTACACCTTC	CASSVDSSAYGYTF	NA	TRBJ1-2	TRBV6-1	NA